The 7 T cell receptor beta chains reported below all come from one sample, sequenced in a study of CD8 T cells in ankylosing spondylitis. Findings and limits, study-wide: Among TCR beta sequences, a motif of under 10 highly homologous variants appeared characteristic of ankylosing spondylitis blood.

Their antigens remain unidentified. One entry per CDR3 protein results from TCRdb running MiXCR on the 5' RACE reads. The sample records 800,000 to 900,000 distinct CDR3 sequences, roughly 10% being singletons. Material: blood, either unsorted or a sorted T cell fraction (not recorded which). The receptors derive from a male donor with ankylosing spondylitis.

This clonotype was recorded a few times. This chain joins TRBV5-1 and TRBJ2-6; D ambiguous. Trimming took 0 bases from V and 0 from J, leaving 7 bases between them. The CDR3 length is 16 residues. Germline assignment: CDR1 SGHRS and CDR2 YFSETQ. The CDR3 protein is CASSLVSNSGANVLTF. CDR3 nucleotide sequence: TGCGCCAGCAGCTTGGTCAGTAACTCTGGGGCCAACGTCCTGACTTTC.

This clonotype turned up a few times. The V gene is TRBV20-1, the J gene TRBJ1-1; D call uncertain. The CDR3 runs 13 residues. Germline CDR1 DFQATT, CDR2 SNEGSKA (reference sequence). The germline V and J ends were trimmed by 0 bases and 11 bases, with 16 bases remaining between them. The CDR3 here is CSARDPGSLGAFF. The CDR3 coding sequence is TGCAGTGCTAGAGATCCAGGTTCCTTGGGGGCTTTCTTT.

This clonotype was recorded at least ten times. This chain connects TRBV6-2 or TRBV6-3 to TRBJ1-6; D remains ambiguous. CDR1 and CDR2 (germline): MNHEY, SVGEGT. CDR3 length: 13 residues. V was cut by 7 bases and J by 8 bases, with 12 bases left in between. CDR3 in DNA: TGTGCCAGCACCCTGTTGGCAGATTCACCCCTCCACTTT. It yields the protein CASTLLADSPLHF.

The V call is TRBV5-4, the J call TRBJ2-5; 7 positions agree with TRBD2. The CDR3 is 14 amino acids. Germline V CDR1 and CDR2: SGHNT, YYREEE (reference sequence). V gave up 2 bases and J gave up 5 bases; unmatched junction bases: 6. The CDR3 protein is CASSFAGVDETQYF. Written as DNA, the CDR3 is TGTGCCAGCAGCTTTGCGGGAGTAGATGAGACCCAGTACTTC.

This clonotype was recorded at least ten times. This chain links TRBV20-1 with TRBJ2-7, with no clear D. Trimming left V 1 base short and J 0 bases short, with 7 bases between. CDR1 and CDR2 from the germline V gene are DFQATT and SNEGSKA (reference sequence). The CDR3 sequence is 13 residues long. CDR3 bases: TGCAGTGCTAGAGCGTCGAGCTCCTACGAGCAGTACTTC. Amino acids: CSARASSSYEQYF.

This clonotype turned up a few times. The chain couples TRBV5-1 to TRBJ2-7; 12 nucleotides match TRBD2. The trim removed 1 base at V and 5 bases at J, leaving 1 base unmatched. The CDR3 has 14 residues. Germline CDR1 is SGHRS and CDR2 is YFSETQ. The CDR3 region has the DNA TGCGCCAGCAGCTTGACTAGCGGGAGGAACGAGCAGTACTTC. Its translation: CASSLTSGRNEQYF.

This clonotype turned up a few times. V usage is TRBV7-9 and J usage is TRBJ1-1; possible D gene TRBD1, 6 bases. The V gene lost 4 bases and the J gene lost 4 bases, with 10 bases spanning the gap. The length of the CDR3 is 13 residues. In germline, CDR1 is SEHNR, CDR2 FQNEAQ (reference sequence). The CDR3 DNA reads TGTGCCAGCAGCTACGCAGGGGCCACTGAAGCTTTCTTT. It encodes CASSYAGATEAFF.